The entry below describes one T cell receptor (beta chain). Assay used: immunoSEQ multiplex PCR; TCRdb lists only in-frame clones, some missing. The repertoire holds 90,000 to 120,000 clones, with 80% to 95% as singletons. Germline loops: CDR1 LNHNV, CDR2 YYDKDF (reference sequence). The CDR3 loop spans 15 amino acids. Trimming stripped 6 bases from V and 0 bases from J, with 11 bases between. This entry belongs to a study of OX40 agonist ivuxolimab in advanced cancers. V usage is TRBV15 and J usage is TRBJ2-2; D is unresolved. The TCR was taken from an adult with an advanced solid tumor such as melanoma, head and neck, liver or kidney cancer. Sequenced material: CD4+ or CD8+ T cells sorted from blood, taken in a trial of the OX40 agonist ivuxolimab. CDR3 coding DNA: TGTGCCACCAGATTGGGTCTCGCGAACACCGGGGAGCTGTTTTTT. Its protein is CATRLGLANTGELFF.